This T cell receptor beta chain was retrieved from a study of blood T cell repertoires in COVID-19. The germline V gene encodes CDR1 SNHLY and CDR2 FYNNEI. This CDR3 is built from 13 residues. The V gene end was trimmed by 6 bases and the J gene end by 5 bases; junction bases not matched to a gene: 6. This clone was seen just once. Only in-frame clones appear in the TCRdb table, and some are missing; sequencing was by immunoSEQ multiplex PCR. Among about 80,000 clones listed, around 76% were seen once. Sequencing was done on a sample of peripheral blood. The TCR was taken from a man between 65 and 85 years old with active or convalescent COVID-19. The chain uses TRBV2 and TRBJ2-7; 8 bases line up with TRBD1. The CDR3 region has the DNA TGTGCCAGCAGGGGGACAGGTGGCAACGAGCAGTACTTC. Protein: CASRGTGGNEQYF.